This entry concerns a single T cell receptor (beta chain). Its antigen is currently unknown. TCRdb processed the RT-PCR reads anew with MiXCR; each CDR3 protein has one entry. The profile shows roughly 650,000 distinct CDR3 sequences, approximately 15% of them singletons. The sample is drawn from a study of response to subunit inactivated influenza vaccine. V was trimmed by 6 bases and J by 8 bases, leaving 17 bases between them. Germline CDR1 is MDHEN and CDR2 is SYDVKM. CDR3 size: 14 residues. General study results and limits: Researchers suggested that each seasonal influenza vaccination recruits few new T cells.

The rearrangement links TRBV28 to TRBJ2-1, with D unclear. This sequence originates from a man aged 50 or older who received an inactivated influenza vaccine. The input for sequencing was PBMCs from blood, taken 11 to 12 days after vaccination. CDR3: CASRIWSSAYEQFF. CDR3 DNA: TGTGCCAGCAGGATTTGGTCCTCGGCGTATGAGCAGTTCTTC.